The 21 T cell receptor beta chains below come from one sample, sequenced in a study of blood T cell repertoires in COVID-19. Some clones are missing from TCRdb's copy, which holds only in-frame ones; the method was immunoSEQ multiplex PCR. Here the sample spans roughly 270,000 clones, roughly 88% being singletons. The material sequenced was peripheral blood. These receptor sequences come from a man between 18 and 29 years old with active or convalescent COVID-19.

This clone came up once. The genes are TRBV13 and TRBJ2-7; possible D gene TRBD1, 6 bases. Germline V lookup: CDR1 PRHDT, CDR2 FYEKMQ (reference sequence). The V end was cut by 3 bases, the J end by 2 bases, with 8 bases between. The CDR3 is made up of 13 amino acids. This CDR3 reads CASSFRGTYEQYF. The CDR3 nucleotides read TGTGCCAGCAGCTTCAGGGGTACCTACGAGCAGTACTTC. The variable domain in full, with the rest retrieved from reference TRBV13 and TRBJ2-7, is AAGVIQSPRHLIKEKRETATLKCYPIPRHDTVYWYQQGPGQDPQFLISFYEKMQSDKGSIPDRFSAQQFSDYHSELNMSSLELGDSALYFCASSFRGTYEQYFGPGTRLTVT.

The J gene is TRBJ2-7, the V gene TRBV6-6; 8 bases match TRBD1. This CDR3 has 14 residues. In germline, CDR1 is MNHNY, CDR2 SVGAGI (reference sequence). Trimming cost V 6 bases and J 2 bases; bases outside gene matches: 6. The CDR3 sequence: CASSNGQGPYEQYF. The DNA for the CDR3 is TGTGCCAGCAGCAACGGACAGGGTCCCTACGAGCAGTACTTC.

V usage is TRBV4-3 and J usage is TRBJ1-6, with 8 bases aligning to TRBD1. CDR1 is LGHNA and CDR2 is YSLEER in the germline V gene. The trim removed 1 base at V and 10 bases at J, leaving 9 bases unmatched. CDR3 length: 16 residues. CDR3 sequence: CASSQVPGQGFSPLHF. DNA for the CDR3: TGCGCCAGCAGCCAAGTCCCAGGACAGGGCTTCTCACCCCTCCACTTT.

The chain couples TRBV9 to TRBJ1-1; D remains unclear. The CDR3 totals 13 residues. In germline, CDR1 is SGDLS, CDR2 YYNGEE. Trimming removed 4 bases from V and 6 bases from J, with 13 bases in between. The CDR3 DNA follows: TGTGCCAGCAGCCCGAGGGAAGGATCTGAAGCTTTCTTT. As protein: CASSPREGSEAFF. The full variable domain, in which reference TRBV9 and TRBJ1-1 provide the parts outside the CDR3, is DSGVTQTPKHLITATGQRVTLRCSPRSGDLSVYWYQQSLDQGLQFLIQYYNGEERAKGNILERFSAQQFPDLHSELNLSSLELGDSALYFCASSPREGSEAFFGQGTRLTVV.

The chain recombines TRBV27 with TRBJ1-6, with 10 positions matching TRBD1. The CDR3 extends over 15 amino acids. V lost 1 base and J lost 10; bases outside the gene matches: 4. Per the germline V gene, CDR1 is MNHEY and CDR2 is SMNVEV (reference sequence). CDR3 coding DNA: TGTGCCAGCAGTTTATGGGACAGGGGTGGCTCACCCCTCCACTTT. Protein sequence: CASSLWDRGGSPLHF.

This rearrangement joins TRBV11-2 to TRBJ2-7; D is possibly TRBD1 (7 bases). V lost 5 bases to trimming and J lost 2 bases, with 22 bases between them. This CDR3 has 17 amino acids. In germline, CDR1 is SGHAT, CDR2 FQNNGV. This CDR3 reads CASSTIAGTAYTYEQYF. CDR3 bases: TGTGCCAGCAGCACGATCGCGGGGACAGCATACACCTACGAGCAGTACTTC.

J is TRBJ1-1 and V is TRBV5-8, with TRBD1 identical over 7 bases. The CDR3 loop spans 14 amino acids. V dropped 4 bases and J dropped 4; count of bases not matched to a gene: 7. From germline, CDR1 is SGHTS and CDR2 YDEGEE. CDR3 in DNA: TGTGCCAGCAGCCTTGCAGGGGGGAGCACTGAAGCTTTCTTT. Protein: CASSLAGGSTEAFF.

The rearrangement uses TRBV6-4 and TRBJ1-1; weak D call: TRBD1 (6 bases). Germline CDR1 and CDR2: MRHNA and SNTAGT. Trimming pared 2 bases from V and 1 base from J, leaving 11 bases between. This CDR3 has 15 residues. The chain's CDR3 is CASSDPQGPNTEAFF. CDR3 coding DNA: TGTGCCAGCAGTGACCCACAGGGTCCGAACACTGAAGCTTTCTTT.

This sequence joins TRBV29-1 and TRBJ2-7; tentative D call: TRBD1 (6 bases). V lost 7 bases to trimming and J lost 6 bases, with 19 bases between them. Germline V gene sequence: CDR1 SQVTM, CDR2 ANQGSEA. The CDR3 covers 13 residues. The CDR3 is CSAAQGRRGEQYF. For the CDR3, the DNA is TGCAGCGCTGCACAGGGACGAAGGGGCGAGCAGTACTTC.

The rearrangement uses TRBV10-2 and TRBJ2-3; 9 nucleotides align to TRBD2. CDR1 is WSHSY, CDR2 SAAADI, per germline. With V trimmed by 7 bases and J by 2 bases, 10 bases remained unmatched. The CDR3 has 16 amino acids. In DNA, the CDR3 is TGCGCCAGCACCCCAGGGGCTAGCGGGGCCACAGATACGCAGTATTTT. Translating gives CASTPGASGATDTQYF.

The chain is built from TRBV4-3 and TRBJ1-2, with 7 bases fitting TRBD1. The CDR3 is 16 residues long. V trimming: 2 bases; J trimming: 2 bases; junction bases outside the gene matches: 8. Germline CDR1 and CDR2: LGHNA and YSLEER. The CDR3 nucleotides read TGCGCCAGCAGCCAAAAATCGCAGACAGGGAACTATGGCTACACCTTC. Its protein is CASSQKSQTGNYGYTF.

This clone came up once. V usage is TRBV11-2 and J usage is TRBJ2-7; 7 bases line up with TRBD2. From germline, CDR1 is SGHAT and CDR2 FQNNGV. The CDR3 spans 14 residues. Unmatched junction bases numbered 4, after V lost 3 bases and J lost 2 bases. The CDR3 is CASSLGGDAYEQYF. The CDR3 DNA sequence: TGTGCCAGCAGCTTGGGGGGGGACGCCTACGAGCAGTACTTC.

This rearrangement joins TRBV5-1 to TRBJ1-2, with D unclear. Trimming shortened V by 4 bases and J by 0 bases, and 16 bases separated the two germline ends. This CDR3 region has 16 residues. Germline CDR1 and CDR2: SGHRS and YFSETQ. This CDR3 reads CASSPLYPGANYGYTF. The CDR3 region has the DNA TGCGCCAGCAGCCCGCTTTATCCCGGAGCTAACTATGGCTACACCTTC. Full variable domain (remainder filled in from reference TRBV5-1 and TRBJ1-2): KAGVTQTPRYLIKTRGQQVTLSCSPISGHRSVSWYQQTPGQGLQFLFEYFSETQRNKGNFPGRFSGRQFSNSRSEMNVSTLELGDSALYLCASSPLYPGANYGYTFGSGTRLTVV.

This chain uses TRBV6-5 with TRBJ1-4, with D uncertain. The V and J ends lost 4 bases and 0 bases respectively, with 6 bases between them. Germline V CDR1 and CDR2: MNHEY, SVGAGI. CDR3 length: 14 residues. The CDR3 spells CASSSRATNEKLFF. CDR3 bases: TGTGCCAGCAGTTCTCGGGCAACTAATGAAAAACTGTTTTTT.

The rearrangement links TRBV9 to TRBJ2-2; possibly TRBD2 for D (6 bases). Trimming shortened V by 6 bases and J by 4 bases, and 13 bases separated the two germline ends. Germline V gene sequence: CDR1 SGDLS, CDR2 YYNGEE. The CDR3 is 14 amino acids. CDR3 region: CASTGGAGTGELFF. The CDR3 DNA reads TGTGCCAGCACCGGGGGAGCCGGCACCGGGGAGCTGTTTTTT.

This clone has a count of ten or more. This chain links TRBV6-1 with TRBJ1-6; unclear D gene. Trimming stripped 1 base from V and 9 bases from J, with 22 bases between. Germline V lookup: CDR1 MNHNS, CDR2 SASEGT. The CDR3 covers 18 residues. CDR3 DNA: TGTGCCAGCAGTGAAGTCTGGAACAACGGGAATCGTGTTTCACCCCTCCACTTT. Translation gives CASSEVWNNGNRVSPLHF.

The chain carries TRBV11-2 and TRBJ2-5; 7 bases map to TRBD2. CDR1 is SGHAT and CDR2 is FQNNGV in the germline V gene. This CDR3 spans 16 amino acids. Trimming at V came to 1 base and at J to 2 bases, leaving 7 bases not matched to a gene. DNA for the CDR3: TGTGCCAGCAGCTTAGTCAGGGAGGGCAGGCAAGAGACCCAGTACTTC. It specifies CASSLVREGRQETQYF.

The chain carries TRBV3-1 (or the pseudogene TRBV3-2) and TRBJ2-1, with 10 bases lining up with TRBD1. This CDR3 has 18 amino acids. The germline V gene encodes CDR1 LGHDT and CDR2 YNNKEL (reference sequence). Trimming removed 1 base from V and 4 bases from J; junction bases left unmatched: 10. The CDR3 region has the DNA TGTGCCAGCAGCCAAGGCCCTTCCGGGACAGGGGTGTACAATGAGCAGTTCTTC. Protein product: CASSQGPSGTGVYNEQFF.

V is TRBV19 and J is TRBJ2-3; 13 nucleotides match TRBD2. The V gene end was trimmed by 4 bases and the J gene end by 4 bases; junction bases not matched to a gene: 8. The germline gives CDR1 LNHDA, CDR2 SQIVND (reference sequence). CDR3 length equals 17 residues. The CDR3 DNA reads as TGTGCCAGTAGTACCTCACTAGCGGGGGGGGTCGCAGATACGCAGTATTTT. Its protein is CASSTSLAGGVADTQYF. Looking up the rest from reference TRBV19 and TRBJ2-3 gives the full variable domain: DGGITQSPKYLFRKEGQNVTLSCEQNLNHDAMYWYRQDPGQGLRLIYYSQIVNDFQKGDIAEGYSVSREKKESFPLTVTSAQKNPTAFYLCASSTSLAGGVADTQYFGPGTRLTVL.

This clone was counted between two and nine times. The chain couples TRBV5-6 to TRBJ1-5; TRBD1 aligns across 8 bases. J lost 0 bases, V lost 0 bases, and 2 bases had no gene match. The CDR3 extends over 16 amino acids. Germline V CDR1 and CDR2: SGHDT, YYEEEE. The CDR3 DNA sequence: TGTGCCAGCAGCTTGGGGACAGGGTATAGCAATCAGCCCCAGCATTTT. Amino acid sequence: CASSLGTGYSNQPQHF.

The chain employs TRBV5-1 and TRBJ1-1; D call uncertain. Trimming took off 3 bases at V and 0 bases at J, with 9 bases between the two ends. CDR1 SGHRS and CDR2 YFSETQ come from the germline V gene. The CDR3 spans 14 residues. In DNA, the CDR3 is TGCGCCAGCAGCTCAACAACCTTGAACACTGAAGCTTTCTTT. It specifies CASSSTTLNTEAFF.